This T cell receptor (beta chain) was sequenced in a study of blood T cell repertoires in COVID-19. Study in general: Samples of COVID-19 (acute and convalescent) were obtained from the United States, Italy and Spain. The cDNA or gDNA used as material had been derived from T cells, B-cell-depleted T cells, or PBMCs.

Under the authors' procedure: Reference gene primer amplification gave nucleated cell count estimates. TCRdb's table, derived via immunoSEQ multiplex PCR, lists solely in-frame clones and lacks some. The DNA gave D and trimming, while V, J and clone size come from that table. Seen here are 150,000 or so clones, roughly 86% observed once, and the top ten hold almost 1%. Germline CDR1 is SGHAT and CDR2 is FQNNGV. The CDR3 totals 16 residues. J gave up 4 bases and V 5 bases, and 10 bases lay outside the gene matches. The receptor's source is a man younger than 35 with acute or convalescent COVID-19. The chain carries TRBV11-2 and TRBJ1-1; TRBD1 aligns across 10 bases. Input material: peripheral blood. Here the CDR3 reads CASSPTGQGLGTEAFF. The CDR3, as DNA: TGTGCCAGCAGCCCAACGGGACAGGGGTTGGGCACTGAAGCTTTCTTT.